The 18 T cell receptor beta chains below come from one sample, sequenced in a study of cytomegalovirus exposure and HLA in healthy donors (dated by TCRdb to 2016 to 2017). Libraries were made using the immunoSEQ multiplex PCR assay. A mixture of 60 forward primers for TCR Vbeta segments and 13 reverse primers for TCR Jbeta segments was used in the multiplex PCR. In TCRdb, the immuneACCESS table is reduced to in-frame sequences with V and J assigned. These tables do not hold every clone; where another copy was compared, an unresolved V gene accounts for under half, and the others remain unexplained. The sample table includes 200,000 to 250,000 clones. The ten largest clones capture around 0.95% of the sample. What was sequenced was PBMCs. All receptors come from a woman aged 25 to 45 in good health and CMV-seropositive.

The V call is TRBV5-4, the J call TRBJ1-6, with D unclear. V lost 1 base to trimming and J lost 7 bases, with 9 bases between them. This CDR3 spans 14 amino acids. Germline V gives CDR1 SGHNT, CDR2 YYREEE (reference sequence). CDR3 coding DNA: TGTGCCAGCAGCTTGAGGCAGACAAATTCACCCCTCCACTTT. It encodes CASSLRQTNSPLHF.

The genes are TRBV5-1 and TRBJ1-4; D ambiguous. Germline CDR1 SGHRS, CDR2 YFSETQ. Trimming pared 4 bases from V and 4 bases from J, leaving 14 bases between. The CDR3 consists of 15 residues. The CDR3 DNA reads as TGCGCCAGCAGCCCCTTCGGACTGATTAATGAAAAACTGTTTTTT. Translation gives CASSPFGLINEKLFF.

The rearrangement links TRBV18 to TRBJ1-1; the match to TRBD1 covers 7 bases. The CDR3 loop spans 14 amino acids. The ends lost 3 bases at V and 5 bases at J; junction bases unmatched: 6. The germline V gene encodes CDR1 KGHSH and CDR2 LQKENI. CDR3 sequence (DNA): TGTGCCAGCTCACCTCGACAGGGTGGGACTGAAGCTTTCTTT. It specifies CASSPRQGGTEAFF. The variable domain in full, with the rest retrieved from reference TRBV18 and TRBJ1-1, is NAGVMQNPRHLVRRRGQEARLRCSPMKGHSHVYWYRQLPEEGLKFMVYLQKENIIDESGMPKERFSAEFPKEGPSILRIQQVVRGDSAAYFCASSPRQGGTEAFFGQGTRLTVV.

This chain links TRBV11-2 with TRBJ1-3; 7 bases fit TRBD1. This CDR3 region has 13 residues. The V gene's germline CDR1 is SGHAT and CDR2 FQNNGV. V lost 10 bases, J lost 6 bases, and 9 bases stayed unmatched. The CDR3 nucleotides read TGTGCCACCGGATTGGGGACAGCAAACACCATATATTTT. Its protein is CATGLGTANTIYF.

The chain recombines TRBV25-1 with TRBJ2-7, with 8 bases identical to TRBD1. The V gene's germline CDR1 is MGHDK and CDR2 SYGVNS. This CDR3 comprises 15 residues. V lost 6 bases to trimming and J lost 3 bases; unmatched junction nucleotides: 10. The CDR3 region is CASSDKQGAIYEQYF. CDR3 bases: TGTGCCAGCAGCGACAAGCAGGGGGCGATCTACGAGCAGTACTTC.

V and J are TRBV19 and TRBJ2-3; maybe TRBD2 (5 bases). CDR3 length: 12 amino acids. Germline-derived CDR1 and CDR2 are LNHDA and SQIVND (reference sequence). Trimming removed 4 bases from V and 5 bases from J, with 7 bases in between. This CDR3 reads CASSKSGDTQYF. For the CDR3, the DNA is TGTGCCAGTAGTAAAAGCGGAGATACGCAGTATTTT. The entire variable domain, with the rest obtained from reference TRBV19 and TRBJ2-3, is as follows: DGGITQSPKYLFRKEGQNVTLSCEQNLNHDAMYWYRQDPGQGLRLIYYSQIVNDFQKGDIAEGYSVSREKKESFPLTVTSAQKNPTAFYLCASSKSGDTQYFGPGTRLTVL.

V gene TRBV10-3 combines with J gene TRBJ1-5; no reliable D call. The V and J ends lost 10 bases and 0 bases respectively, with 16 bases between them. Germline V gene sequence: CDR1 ENHRY, CDR2 SYGVKD. This CDR3 region has 15 residues. The CDR3 nucleotides read TGTGCCACCAGGCCATCCGACAATAGCAATCAGCCCCAGCATTTT. Translating gives CATRPSDNSNQPQHF.

Turning to this clone: Different DNA sequences within this sample yield the same CDR3. This sequence joins TRBV5-6 and TRBJ1-2; D is undetermined. Germline CDR1 SGHDT, CDR2 YYEEEE. The CDR3 consists of 12 residues. V was shortened by 4 bases and J by 5 bases, with 9 bases between the two germline ends. The CDR3 DNA is TGTGCCAGCAGCCCGACGGGATATGGCTACACCTTC. Encoded protein: CASSPTGYGYTF.

CDR3 sequence: CSARTQAQYF. The CDR3 coding sequence is TGCAGTGCTCGCACACAGGCGCAGTATTTT. V gene TRBV20-1 combines with J gene TRBJ2-3; possible D gene TRBD1, 5 bases. CDR1 DFQATT and CDR2 SNEGSKA come from the germline V gene (reference sequence). The V end was cut by 5 bases, the J end by 10 bases, with 10 bases between. CDR3 length: 10 residues.

The chain employs TRBV29-1 and TRBJ1-1, with 7 bases that match TRBD1. The ends lost 7 bases at V and 1 base at J; junction bases unmatched: 18. The CDR3 loop spans 17 amino acids. Germline values: CDR1 SQVTM, CDR2 ANQGSEA. CDR3 coding DNA: TGCAGCGAAAAGGGGGCGGGGCGATACTATCGGAACACTGAAGCTTTCTTT. As protein: CSEKGAGRYYRNTEAFF.

This sequence joins TRBV5-1 and TRBJ2-7, with 7 bases identical to TRBD1. V lost 0 bases to trimming and J lost 4 bases; unmatched junction nucleotides: 4. The germline gives CDR1 SGHRS, CDR2 YFSETQ. CDR3 length: 14 amino acids. The CDR3: CASSLVQGDYEQYF. The CDR3 DNA reads as TGCGCCAGCAGCTTGGTCCAGGGGGATTACGAGCAGTACTTC.

The chain recombines TRBV2 with TRBJ1-1; TRBD1 is a possible D gene (6 bases). The germline V gene has CDR1 SNHLY and CDR2 FYNNEI. CDR3 size: 14 residues. The ends were cut back, 11 bases at V and 3 bases at J, with 19 bases in the middle. For the CDR3, the DNA is TGTGCCGGGGAATATAGAAGGGGGTACACTGAAGCTTTCTTT. This gives the protein CAGEYRRGYTEAFF.

This rearrangement joins TRBV6-5 to TRBJ1-4; 7 positions match TRBD1. J lost 8 bases, V lost 5 bases, and 11 bases had no gene match. The CDR3 covers 15 residues. The germline V gene encodes CDR1 MNHEY and CDR2 SVGAGI. The CDR3 spells CASSPQGQSREKLFF. CDR3 nucleotides: TGTGCCAGCAGTCCCCAGGGACAGTCGAGAGAAAAACTGTTTTTT.

This chain links TRBV6-6 with TRBJ1-2; D is possibly TRBD1 (5 bases). The CDR3 totals 13 residues. Germline V gives CDR1 MNHNY, CDR2 SVGAGI (reference sequence). The V gene lost 8 bases and the J gene lost 0 bases, with 10 bases spanning the gap. Here the CDR3 reads CASRQRANYGYTF. The CDR3 region has the DNA TGTGCCAGCCGACAGAGAGCTAACTATGGCTACACCTTC.

CDR3 residues: CASSIGSGGTNEQFF. CDR3 sequence (DNA): TGTGCCAGTAGTATTGGTAGCGGGGGGACCAATGAGCAGTTCTTC. V usage is TRBV19 and J usage is TRBJ2-1, with TRBD2 matching 10 bases. Trimming cost V 3 bases and J 6 bases; bases outside gene matches: 5. CDR1 LNHDA and CDR2 SQIVND come from the germline V gene (reference sequence). This CDR3 contains 15 residues.

The chain links TRBV7-2 to TRBJ2-7, with a tentative D call TRBD2 (6 bases). Trimming took 4 bases from V and 4 from J, leaving 17 bases between them. This CDR3 contains 15 residues. Germline-derived CDR1 and CDR2 are SGHTA and FQGNSA. The CDR3 reads CASSSLGSGLYEQYF. CDR3 nucleotides: TGTGCCAGCAGCTCCCTGGGTTCCGGACTATACGAGCAGTACTTC.

The rearrangement joins TRBV7-8 to TRBJ2-3; D is undetermined. Trimming left V 1 base short and J 2 bases short, with 7 bases between. The CDR3 runs to 14 residues. The germline V gene encodes CDR1 SGHVS and CDR2 FQNEAQ. In DNA form, the CDR3 reads TGTGCCAGCAGCTTAGTGTCTTTCACAGATACGCAGTATTTT. This gives the protein CASSLVSFTDTQYF.

This chain links TRBV5-1 with TRBJ1-2; D remains unclear. V dropped 0 bases and J dropped 6 bases, with 12 bases sitting between them. The V gene's germline CDR1 is SGHRS and CDR2 YFSETQ. The CDR3 runs to 14 residues. The CDR3 nucleotides are TGCGCCAGCAGCTTGGGAGAGGGTTTGAATGGCTACACCTTC. Its protein is CASSLGEGLNGYTF.